The source of this TCR beta chain is a study of CD8 T cells in Susac syndrome. Between the trimmed V and J ends, which lost 3 bases and 0 bases, there was a span of 12 bases. The CDR3 is 15 amino acids. Per the germline V gene, CDR1 is SGDLS and CDR2 is YYNGEE. The study sequenced TCR beta in blood CD8+ and CD4+ T cells. The TEMRA cells underwent FACS enrichment, while the CD8+ and CD4+ T cells underwent negative isolation. Reverse transcription of roughly 0.45 to 1 ug RNA was carried out with random hexamers. With immunoSEQ multiplex PCR, TCR beta CDR3 was amplified across 54 Vbeta and 13 Jbeta. In TCRdb, the immunoSEQ multiplex PCR reads were re-called with MiXCR into one record per CDR3 protein. The table records approximately 100,000 distinct CDR3 sequences, 92% of them present only once.

The TCR was taken from a human donor in good health. V and J are TRBV9 and TRBJ1-1; TRBD1 is a possible D gene (5 bases). The specimen sequenced was CD4+ T cells from PBMCs. The CDR3 DNA reads TGTGCCAGCAGCGCCTCTGGGGGAATGAACACTGAAGCTTTCTTT. As protein: CASSASGGMNTEAFF.